This TCR beta chain came from a study of beta chain features in type 1 diabetes. On the study more broadly: Healthy donors resembled patients in age, gender and cell yields.

The CDR3 has 16 amino acids. Germline lookup yields CDR1 SNHLY and CDR2 FYNNEI. Trimming removed 4 bases from V and 2 bases from J; junction bases left unmatched: 3. Staining for CD45RO/CCR7/CD25/CD127/CD95/CD27 allowed sorting of CD4+ naive, central memory, regulatory and stem cell-like memory cells. Concerning this clone itself: Its antigen remains unidentified.

Isolated RNA was reverse transcribed in full, so expressed TCRB transcripts were sequenced. Sequencing used immunoSEQ multiplex PCR; TCRdb keeps in-frame clones, though not all of them. The sample lists 300,000 or so clones; approximately 12% were seen once. Whole-study findings and limits: Lower insertion and higher deletion counts appeared at VDJ junctions in type 1 diabetes patients. Shorter TCRB CDR3s, moderately but significantly so, marked every one of the four CD4+ subsets in Type 1 diabetes patients.

Sequencing was performed on naive CD4+ T cells from blood. The chain links TRBV2 to TRBJ2-6; 9 nucleotides agree with TRBD1. This clonotype was obtained from a woman in her late teens or twenties with type 1 diabetes. In nucleotides, the CDR3 is TGTGCCAGCAGTGTACAGGGGGCGGCTGGGGCCAACGTCCTGACTTTC. It is translated as CASSVQGAAGANVLTF.